Listed below are T cell receptor beta chains from one sample, sequenced in a study of blood T cell repertoires in COVID-19. TCRdb's copy holds only in-frame clones and misses some; the assay was immunoSEQ multiplex PCR. The repertoire has 150,000 to 200,000 clones, more than 75% of them found once; the top ten carry over 15%. Material for sequencing was peripheral blood. All receptors derive from a man in his 60s with active or convalescent COVID-19. The CDR3 runs from the conserved cysteine through the conserved F or W. Fields, in order: D gene, clone size, J gene, V gene, CDR3 protein, CDR3 DNA. A D gene is named only where the DNA matches it firmly. Some rows mark clone size as missing; the rest say once, few, many or name a class of expanded clone.

TRBD1 | - | TRBJ1-4 | TRBV6-6 | CASSYWGQGGEKLFF | TGTGCCAGCAGTTACTGGGGACAGGGGGGAGAAAAACTGTTTTTT
- | - | TRBJ1-2 | TRBV7-9 | CASSRSEGYTF | TGTGCCAGCAGCCGATCGGAGGGCTACACCTTC
TRBD1 | - | TRBJ1-1 | TRBV15 | CATSSTDRAGTNTEAFF | TGTGCCACCAGCAGCACCGACAGGGCCGGGACGAACACTGAAGCTTTCTTT
TRBD1 | - | TRBJ2-3 | TRBV11-3 | CASIPGTGGTDTQYF | TGTGCCAGCATCCCCGGGACAGGGGGGACAGATACGCAGTATTTT
- | once | TRBJ1-1 | TRBV6-5 | CATKDTSFFEAFF | TGTGCCACCAAGGACACCTCTTTCTTTGAAGCTTTCTTT
TRBD2 | - | TRBJ2-5 | TRBV25-1 | CASSEVAGVQETQYF | TGTGCCAGCAGTGAAGTAGCGGGGGTCCAAGAGACCCAGTACTTC
TRBD2 | - | TRBJ2-1 | TRBV9 | CASYSPGLARPEQFF | TGTGCCAGCTATTCCCCGGGACTAGCAAGACCCGAGCAGTTCTTC
TRBD2 | - | TRBJ2-1 | TRBV11-2 | CASSLDTSGGAYNEQFF | TGTGCCAGCAGCTTAGATACAAGCGGGGGGGCCTACAATGAGCAGTTCTTC
TRBD1 | - | TRBJ2-2 | TRBV5-1 | CASSLGDRGRVSTGELFF | TGCGCCAGCAGCTTGGGGGACAGGGGGCGCGTAAGCACCGGGGAGCTGTTTTTT
TRBD1 | - | TRBJ1-5 | TRBV7-2 | CASSLWAGGDYQPQHF | TGTGCCAGCAGCTTATGGGCAGGGGGCGACTATCAGCCCCAGCATTTT
- | - | TRBJ1-1 | TRBV4-1 | CASSQVRQANTEAFF | TGCGCCAGCAGCCAAGTTCGACAGGCGAACACTGAAGCTTTCTTT
TRBD1 | - | TRBJ1-1 | TRBV5-6 | CASRKDRVNTEAFF | TGTGCCAGCAGAAAAGACAGGGTGAACACTGAAGCTTTCTTT
TRBD1 | - | TRBJ2-1 | TRBV10-3 | CAIKEGQGDIPNEQFF | TGTGCCATCAAAGAGGGACAGGGGGACATTCCCAATGAGCAGTTCTTC
- | - | TRBJ1-1 | TRBV6-1 | CASSPRGPTEAFF | TGTGCCAGCAGTCCCCGAGGGCCCACTGAAGCTTTCTTT
TRBD1 | - | TRBJ2-7 | TRBV19 | CASSISRGTGVEQYF | TGTGCCAGTAGTATTTCAAGGGGGACAGGGGTCGAGCAGTACTTC
TRBD2 | - | TRBJ2-1 | TRBV3-1/TRBV3-2 | CASSQDGLAGAFSSYNEQFF | TGTGCCAGCAGCCAAGATGGTCTAGCGGGGGCCTTCAGCTCCTACAATGAGCAGTTCTTC
- | - | TRBJ1-2 | TRBV6-5 | CASSSGNYGYTF | TGTGCCAGCAGTTCCGGTAACTATGGCTACACCTTC
- | - | TRBJ2-3 | TRBV5-4 | CASSFSLASDTQYF | TGTGCCAGCAGCTTTTCCCTAGCGTCAGATACGCAGTATTTT
- | - | TRBJ2-5 | TRBV19 | CASSSQGGETQYF | TGTGCCAGTAGTTCTCAGGGGGGAGAGACCCAGTACTTC
TRBD1 | - | TRBJ2-7 | TRBV14 | CASSQLVWDRSYEQYF | TGTGCCAGCAGCCAACTGGTATGGGACAGGTCGTACGAGCAGTACTTC
TRBD1 | - | TRBJ1-5 | TRBV19 | CASSLRTGGNQPQHF | TGTGCCAGTAGTCTACGGACAGGAGGAAATCAGCCCCAGCATTTT
TRBD1 | - | TRBJ2-5 | TRBV7-9 | CASSMTGEVSWETQYF | TGTGCCAGCAGCATGACAGGGGAAGTCTCGTGGGAGACCCAGTACTTC
- | - | TRBJ1-2 | TRBV27 | CASSLSQGGGYTF | TGTGCCAGCAGTTTATCCCAGGGTGGTGGCTACACCTTC
TRBD1 | - | TRBJ1-1 | TRBV10-3 | CAISVGQMNTEAFF | TGTGCCATCAGTGTGGGACAGATGAACACTGAAGCTTTCTTT
TRBD1 | - | TRBJ1-5 | TRBV4-2 | CASSQDRTGGDQPQHF | TGTGCCAGCAGCCAAGATAGGACAGGGGGCGATCAGCCCCAGCATTTT
- | - | TRBJ1-5 | TRBV6-6 | CASSYSGGRADQPQHF | TGTGCCAGCAGTTACTCCGGGGGTCGGGCTGATCAGCCCCAGCATTTT
- | - | TRBJ1-3 | TRBV3-1/TRBV3-2 | CASSPSWFSGNTIYF | TGTGCCAGCAGCCCTAGCTGGTTCTCTGGAAACACCATATATTTT
- | - | TRBJ2-1 | TRBV28 | CASSLGVYNEQFF | TGTGCCAGCAGTCTAGGGGTGTACAATGAGCAGTTCTTC
TRBD1 | - | TRBJ1-1 | TRBV7-2 | CASSLAGQGASEAFF | TGTGCCAGCAGCTTAGCCGGACAGGGGGCTTCTGAAGCTTTCTTT
- | - | TRBJ1-1 | TRBV12-3/TRBV12-4 | CASSPLIRAFF | TGTGCCAGCAGTCCCCTTATCCGGGCTTTCTTT
- | - | TRBJ1-5 | TRBV19 | CASSIQTGVYQPQHF | TGTGCCAGTAGTATACAGACAGGAGTCTACCAGCCCCAGCATTTT
TRBD2 | - | TRBJ2-1 | TRBV5-1 | CASKDFTSGYNEQFF | TGCGCCAGCAAGGATTTCACTAGCGGGTACAATGAGCAGTTCTTC
- | - | TRBJ1-6 | TRBV20-1 | CSASTGNNIPNSPLHF | TGCAGTGCTAGTACAGGGAATAATATCCCCAATTCACCCCTCCACTTT
- | - | TRBJ1-1 | TRBV30 | CAWRGPGGARTEAFF | TGTGCCTGGAGAGGCCCTGGGGGGGCGAGGACTGAAGCTTTCTTT
TRBD2 | - | TRBJ2-7 | TRBV18 | CASSPGTSGYEQYF | TGTGCCAGCTCACCTGGGACTAGCGGCTACGAGCAGTACTTC
- | - | TRBJ1-1 | TRBV5-1 | CASSYNQGEAFF | TGCGCCAGCAGCTATAATCAGGGGGAAGCTTTCTTT
- | - | TRBJ2-7 | TRBV6-5 | CASSKRGAGYEQYF | TGTGCCAGCAGTAAACGGGGGGCTGGTTACGAGCAGTACTTC
- | - | TRBJ2-1 | TRBV5-1 | CASSQDAGGNNEQFF | TGCGCCAGCAGCCAGGACGCAGGGGGGAACAATGAGCAGTTCTTC
- | - | TRBJ1-1 | TRBV28 | CAIRQQNTEAFF | TGTGCCATCAGACAGCAGAACACTGAAGCTTTCTTT
- | - | TRBJ1-2 | TRBV19 | CASSTIFGRDTNYGYTF | TGTGCCAGTAGTACCATCTTTGGCCGGGACACAAACTATGGCTACACCTTC
TRBD1 | - | TRBJ2-2 | TRBV6-1 | CASSEAGTGVAGELFF | TGTGCCAGCAGTGAAGCCGGGACAGGGGTCGCCGGGGAGCTGTTTTTT
- | - | TRBJ2-5 | TRBV10-1 | CASSESGEETQYF | TGCGCCAGCAGTGAGTCGGGAGAGGAGACCCAGTACTTC
- | - | TRBJ2-5 | TRBV20-1 | CSASTGFQETQYF | TGCAGTGCTAGTACGGGGTTCCAAGAGACCCAGTACTTC
TRBD1 | - | TRBJ2-3 | TRBV19 | CASSIAGSNRGLADTQYF | TGTGCCAGTAGTATTGCGGGCAGTAACAGGGGGCTTGCAGATACGCAGTATTTT
- | - | TRBJ1-3 | TRBV27 | CASSYSSSGNTIYF | TGTGCCAGCAGTTACAGTTCCTCTGGAAACACCATATATTTT
- | - | TRBJ2-4 | TRBV7-4 | CASSLVTGLAKNIQYF | TGTGCCAGCAGCTTAGTTACAGGGCTAGCCAAAAACATTCAGTACTTC
- | - | TRBJ1-2 | TRBV10-3 | CAISYTNYGYTF | TGTGCCATCAGTTATACTAACTATGGCTACACCTTC
- | - | TRBJ2-7 | TRBV5-1 | CASSSLTVHSYEQYF | TGCGCCAGCAGCTCCCTGACAGTACATTCCTACGAGCAGTACTTC
- | - | TRBJ2-7 | TRBV14 | CASSQDRGRGHEQYF | TGTGCCAGCAGCCAAGATCGGGGGAGAGGGCACGAGCAGTACTTC
TRBD2 | - | TRBJ2-7 | TRBV18 | CASSPNNPGLSHEQYF | TGTGCCAGCTCACCAAATAACCCGGGACTAAGCCACGAGCAGTACTTC
TRBD1 | few | TRBJ1-2 | TRBV27 | CASRGTGLHDGYTF | TGTGCCAGCAGGGGGACAGGTTTACATGATGGCTACACCTTC
- | - | TRBJ1-6 | TRBV7-9 | CASSRDSGSPLHF | TGTGCCAGCAGCCGAGACAGTGGGTCACCCCTCCACTTT
- | - | TRBJ2-1 | TRBV9 | CASSVGLTLYNEQFF | TGTGCCAGCAGCGTAGGACTCACTTTATACAATGAGCAGTTCTTC
TRBD1 | - | TRBJ2-7 | TRBV10-1 | CASSGTGQGDSYEQYF | TGCGCCAGCAGTGGAACAGGACAGGGCGACTCCTACGAGCAGTACTTC
- | - | TRBJ2-3 | TRBV21-1 | CASNKRADTQYF | TGTGCCAGCAACAAGAGAGCAGATACGCAGTATTTT
- | once | TRBJ1-1 | TRBV12-5 | CASGIGILTEAFF | TGTGCTAGTGGAATCGGGATTCTCACTGAAGCTTTCTTT
TRBD1 | - | TRBJ1-2 | TRBV19 | CASSIGTGAAYGYTF | TGTGCCAGTAGTATTGGGACAGGGGCGGCCTATGGCTACACCTTC
- | - | TRBJ1-3 | TRBV6-5 | CASSYSRGPGGNTIYF | TGTGCCAGCAGTTACTCGAGAGGGCCTGGCGGAAACACCATATATTTT